One T cell receptor (beta chain) is described in this entry. Its cognate antigen is unknown. Profiling relied on immunoSEQ multiplex PCR, and the TCRdb table lists in-frame clones only, not all of them. This sample has about 710,000 clones; around three quarters occur once, and the top ten carry more than 1.5%. This sample stems from a study of shared clonotypes between healthy human individuals. Overall study: Donors had three CD4 naive, three CD4 memory, two CD8 naive and one CD8 memory plate apiece.

A CD45RA+ naive subset and a CD45RA-negative memory subset were split from CD4+ cells. Study-wide results and caveats: Between a handful of donors, naive CD4 clonotypes were shared at a level of around 4.9%.

This CDR3 has 15 residues. Per the germline V gene, CDR1 is SGHRS and CDR2 is YFSETQ. V lost 0 bases and J 4 bases, leaving 13 bases between the germline ends. The receptor was isolated from a young woman in good health. The V gene is TRBV5-1, the J gene TRBJ1-2; D is possibly TRBD1 (6 bases). Sequencing was carried out using memory CD4+ T cells sorted from blood. The subset denotes: CD45RA-negative fraction. The CDR3 here is CASSLGGPRVYGYTF. CDR3 DNA: TGCGCCAGCAGCTTGGGGGGGCCGCGAGTCTATGGCTACACCTTC.